This TCR beta chain was retrieved from a study of blood T cells in healthy people across ages. The second PCR ran about 6 to 11 cycles with a sample-barcoded 5' primer and J-beta primers. TCRdb itself ran the 5' RACE reads through MiXCR, one entry per CDR3 protein. Among some 1 million distinct CDR3 sequences, under 45% were seen once, and the ten largest hold under 20%. CDR1 SGHAT and CDR2 FQDESV come from the germline V gene (reference sequence). This CDR3 has 14 residues. Trimming shortened V by 4 bases and J by 5 bases, and 12 bases separated the two germline ends. What was sequenced was blood. The clonotype was recovered from a woman aged 55-75 years in good health. The genes are TRBV11-1 and TRBJ2-1, with a tentative D call TRBD2 (6 bases). DNA of the CDR3: TGTGCCAGCAGCTCTGGACTAAGCAACAATGAGCAGTTCTTC. The encoded protein is CASSSGLSNNEQFF.